The 9 T cell receptor beta chains reported below all come from one sample, sequenced in a study of metastatic and nonmetastatic thyroid tumors. Thyroid surgery took place with no prior treatment in any patient. TCRdb re-called clones from the PCR reads using MiXCR. The sample consists of around 34,000 clones, 15% of them appearing once. The sample was blood. Every receptor here comes from a male donor with papillary thyroid cancer or a benign thyroid nodule (not recorded which). Some clones in this sample may be carry-over from other donors' samples.

This clone was recorded at least ten times. CDR3 in amino acids: CASSLANPGLYTGELFF. The CDR3 region has the DNA TGTGCCAGCAGCTTAGCGAACCCGGGACTATACACCGGGGAGCTGTTTTTT. The chain recombines TRBV7-2 with TRBJ2-2; 7 bases are a match to TRBD2. V trimming: 0 bases; J trimming: 3 bases; junction bases outside the gene matches: 7. The CDR3 is made up of 17 amino acids. Germline loops: CDR1 SGHTA, CDR2 FQGNSA.

This clone was detected ten times or more. This rearrangement joins TRBV6-6 to TRBJ2-7; D perhaps matches TRBD2 (7 bases). CDR3 length: 16 amino acids. Germline V lookup: CDR1 MNHNY, CDR2 SVGAGI (reference sequence). Trimming took off 3 bases at V and 7 bases at J, with 22 bases between the two ends. CDR3 DNA sequence: TGTGCCAGCAGTTATTCTCGGGGGGCAGGGGTTAGGGAGCAGTACTTC. Translating gives CASSYSRGAGVREQYF.

The chain uses TRBV6-1 and TRBJ1-2; a possible D gene is TRBD1 (6 bases). Trimming took 1 base from V and 1 from J, leaving 16 bases between them. The germline CDR1 and CDR2 sequences are MNHNS and SASEGT. CDR3 length equals 17 residues. The CDR3 is CASSEGTATRLNYGYTF. CDR3 nucleotide sequence: TGTGCCAGCAGTGAAGGGACAGCAACAAGACTTAACTATGGCTACACCTTC.

The gene calls are TRBV30 and TRBJ1-2, with D possibly TRBD1 on 6 matching bases. V was cut by 3 bases and J by 3 bases, with 8 bases left in between. CDR1 GTSNPN and CDR2 SVGIG come from the germline V gene (reference sequence). The CDR3 runs 12 residues. CDR3 sequence (DNA): TGTGCCTGGAGACAGGGCCACTATGGCTACACCTTC. Its protein product is CAWRQGHYGYTF.

This clone has at least ten counts. The V gene is TRBV4-1, the J gene TRBJ2-3, with TRBD2 identical over 11 bases. V gave up 1 base and J gave up 1 base; unmatched junction bases: 7. Germline CDR1 is MGHRA and CDR2 is YSYEKL. This CDR3 has 18 amino acids. The CDR3 is CASSQVGTSGLGTDTQYF. For the CDR3, the DNA is TGCGCCAGCAGCCAAGTTGGGACTAGCGGACTAGGCACAGATACGCAGTATTTT.

This clone was seen repeatedly, ten times or more. DNA of the CDR3: TGTGCCAGCAGTTTAGGGGACAGCAATCAGCCCCAGCATTTT. Encoded protein: CASSLGDSNQPQHF. The chain has TRBV12-3 or TRBV12-4 and TRBJ1-5; the D gene is possibly TRBD1 (5 bases). The CDR3 has 14 amino acids. The germline V and J ends were trimmed by 1 base and 1 base, with 5 bases remaining between them.

This clone is labeled medium-sized. The chain is built from TRBV24-1 and TRBJ2-1; TRBD2 matches at 12 bases. The CDR3 length is 16 residues. V lost 4 bases, J lost 10 bases, and 10 bases stayed unmatched. From germline, CDR1 is KGHDR and CDR2 SFDVKD. The CDR3 is CATSESGTSGLFEQFF. The CDR3 coding sequence is TGTGCCACCAGTGAGTCCGGGACTAGCGGGCTATTCGAGCAGTTCTTC.

At least ten counts were recorded for this clone. The chain uses TRBV27 and TRBJ2-7; D is perhaps TRBD1 (6 bases). V was pared by 2 bases and J by 5 bases, with 16 bases between. CDR1 MNHEY and CDR2 SMNVEV come from the germline V gene (reference sequence). The CDR3 runs to 15 residues. The CDR3 bases are TGTGCCAGCAGTTTAAGGCCAGGGGCTGAACACGAGCAGTACTTC. Translation: CASSLRPGAEHEQYF.

This clone came up many times. The chain employs TRBV3-1 and TRBJ2-3; D unresolved. CDR1 is LGHDT and CDR2 is YNNKEL in the germline V gene (reference sequence). V lost 1 base and J lost 11, with 13 bases in between. The CDR3 length is 13 residues. In DNA form, the CDR3 reads TGTGCCAGCAGCCAAGTTGAAGGGAAGGGGCAGTATTTT. Encoded protein: CASSQVEGKGQYF.